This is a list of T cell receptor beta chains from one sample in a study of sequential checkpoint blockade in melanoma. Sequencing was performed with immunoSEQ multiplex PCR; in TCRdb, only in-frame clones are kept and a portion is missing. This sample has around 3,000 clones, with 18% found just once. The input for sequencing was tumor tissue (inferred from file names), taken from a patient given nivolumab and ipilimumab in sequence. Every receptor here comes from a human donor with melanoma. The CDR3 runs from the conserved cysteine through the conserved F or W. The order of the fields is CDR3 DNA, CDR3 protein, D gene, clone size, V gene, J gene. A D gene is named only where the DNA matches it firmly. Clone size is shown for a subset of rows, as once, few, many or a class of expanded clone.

DNA: TGTGCCATCAGTTCAACGACTAGCGGGGGAACTGAGCAGTTCTTC
CDR3: CAISSTTSGGTEQFF
D: TRBD2
size: few
V: TRBV6-8
J: TRBJ2-1

DNA: TGTGCCAGCAGCTTAGGGGCGGGGGGTACCTACGAGCAGTACTTC
CDR3: CASSLGAGGTYEQYF
D: TRBD2
size: -
V: TRBV11-3
J: TRBJ2-7

DNA: TGTGCCAGCAGACCGGGACAGAGCTTCGACGAGCAGTACTTC
CDR3: CASRPGQSFDEQYF
D: TRBD1
size: few
V: TRBV6-8
J: TRBJ2-7

DNA: TGTGCCAGCAGTTATCGGACAGGGGGCATTTTTGAGCAGTTCTTC
CDR3: CASSYRTGGIFEQFF
D: TRBD1
size: medium-sized
V: TRBV28
J: TRBJ2-1

DNA: TGCGCCAGCAGCCACAACCCCGGACAGAGCTATGGCTACACCTTC
CDR3: CASSHNPGQSYGYTF
D: -
size: -
V: TRBV4-1
J: TRBJ1-2

DNA: TGTGCCAGCAGCGCACCTATCGGGACGAACACTGAAGCTTTCTTT
CDR3: CASSAPIGTNTEAFF
D: -
size: medium-sized
V: TRBV9
J: TRBJ1-1

DNA: TGTGCCAGCAGTGAAGCTGGTGCCCCACCCCTCCACTTT
CDR3: CASSEAGAPPLHF
D: -
size: few
V: TRBV6-1
J: TRBJ1-6

DNA: TGTGCCAGCAAAATTACGGGTAGGGCAGGCGGACGGAACACTGAAGCTTTCTTT
CDR3: CASKITGRAGGRNTEAFF
D: -
size: few
V: TRBV6-8
J: TRBJ1-1

DNA: TGTGCCAGCGGTGGGACAGGGCCTTACAATGAGCAGTTCTTC
CDR3: CASGGTGPYNEQFF
D: TRBD1
size: medium-sized
V: TRBV6-8
J: TRBJ2-1

DNA: TGTGCCAGCAGCGTAGGTGTCACAGGGGGTGAAAAACTGTTTTTT
CDR3: CASSVGVTGGEKLFF
D: TRBD1
size: few
V: TRBV9
J: TRBJ1-4

DNA: TGTGCCAGCAGTTACGGCGGTACGTTCACTGAAGCTTTCTTT
CDR3: CASSYGGTFTEAFF
D: -
size: -
V: TRBV6-8
J: TRBJ1-1

DNA: TGCGCCAGCAGCTTGGCCCGCAGGAGCTCCTACAATGAGCAGTTCTTC
CDR3: CASSLARRSSYNEQFF
D: -
size: once
V: TRBV5-1
J: TRBJ2-1

DNA: TGTGCCAGCAGCCTAAGGGTTGCTGGGGGAGCGTTTACCGGGGAGCTGTTTTTT
CDR3: CASSLRVAGGAFTGELFF
D: -
size: once
V: TRBV14
J: TRBJ2-2

DNA: TGTGCCAGCAGCTTACAGGGGGCGAACACTGAAGCTTTCTTT
CDR3: CASSLQGANTEAFF
D: TRBD1
size: medium-sized
V: TRBV11-3
J: TRBJ1-1

DNA: TGTGCCAGCAAAGGGGACAGCTTAAGGAACACTGAAGCTTTCTTT
CDR3: CASKGDSLRNTEAFF
D: TRBD1
size: medium-sized
V: TRBV11-3
J: TRBJ1-1

DNA: TGTGCCAGCAGCAACTGGACTAGCGGGTACAATGAGCAGTTCTTC
CDR3: CASSNWTSGYNEQFF
D: TRBD2
size: large
V: TRBV11-3
J: TRBJ2-1

DNA: TGTGCCAGCAGCTTAGATCTGAGGCTAGCGGGGAGCACAGATACGCAGTATTTT
CDR3: CASSLDLRLAGSTDTQYF
D: TRBD2
size: -
V: TRBV11-3
J: TRBJ2-3

DNA: TGTGCCAGCAGCGCCGCCGACAGCATCTATGGCTACACCTTC
CDR3: CASSAADSIYGYTF
D: -
size: many
V: TRBV9
J: TRBJ1-2

DNA: TGTGCCAGCAGCCTTGAGACAGGGGGCATCGACTATGGCTACACCTTC
CDR3: CASSLETGGIDYGYTF
D: TRBD1
size: many
V: TRBV11-3
J: TRBJ1-2

DNA: TGTGCCAGTAGTATTGGAGGGGATGAAAAACTGTTTTTT
CDR3: CASSIGGDEKLFF
D: -
size: -
V: TRBV19
J: TRBJ1-4

DNA: TGTGCCAGCAGCCAAAGTAGTCGGACAGAAGCTTTCTTT
CDR3: CASSQSSRTEAFF
D: -
size: -
V: TRBV14
J: TRBJ1-1

DNA: TGTGCCAGCAGTTACCCGGGGGGCCACGAGACCCAGTACTTC
CDR3: CASSYPGGHETQYF
D: -
size: few
V: TRBV6-8
J: TRBJ2-5

DNA: TGTGCCAGCAGTTACTCGATATTCAGATGGACAGAGTACGAGCAGTACTTC
CDR3: CASSYSIFRWTEYEQYF
D: -
size: medium-sized
V: TRBV6-8
J: TRBJ2-7

DNA: TGTGCCAGCAGTTACGCGGGGTTTCAAGAGACCCAGTACTTC
CDR3: CASSYAGFQETQYF
D: -
size: medium-sized
V: TRBV6-8
J: TRBJ2-5

DNA: TGCGCCAGCAGCTTGGCGACAGGCCCATTGCATCGAGCTTTCTTT
CDR3: CASSLATGPLHRAFF
D: -
size: -
V: TRBV5-1
J: TRBJ1-1

DNA: TGTGCCAGCAGCCTATTAGTTGCAGAGAACACTGAAGCTTTCTTT
CDR3: CASSLLVAENTEAFF
D: -
size: many
V: TRBV11-3
J: TRBJ1-1

DNA: TGTGCCAGCAGAGACGACAGGTTTCAGTACTTC
CDR3: CASRDDRFQYF
D: -
size: -
V: TRBV6-7
J: TRBJ2-4

DNA: TGTGCCAGCAGCCTTTGGGGCAGATTCACAGATACGCAGTATTTT
CDR3: CASSLWGRFTDTQYF
D: -
size: -
V: TRBV28
J: TRBJ2-3

DNA: TGTGCCAGCAGTTTTGGACAGAACTATGGCTACACCTTC
CDR3: CASSFGQNYGYTF
D: -
size: many
V: TRBV7-2
J: TRBJ1-2

DNA: TGTGCCAGCAGGGAGGCGGCGGGGGGGCCGAGAGGCTCCTACGAGCAGTACTTC
CDR3: CASREAAGGPRGSYEQYF
D: TRBD2
size: -
V: TRBV6-8
J: TRBJ2-7

DNA: TGTGCCAGCTCACTCCGCGGCAGGGGGAGAAACGAGCAGTACTTC
CDR3: CASSLRGRGRNEQYF
D: TRBD1
size: -
V: TRBV18
J: TRBJ2-7

DNA: TGTGCCATCAGTGAGAGGGGGACAGGGCGGAACACTGAAGCTTTCTTT
CDR3: CAISERGTGRNTEAFF
D: TRBD1
size: -
V: TRBV10-3
J: TRBJ1-1